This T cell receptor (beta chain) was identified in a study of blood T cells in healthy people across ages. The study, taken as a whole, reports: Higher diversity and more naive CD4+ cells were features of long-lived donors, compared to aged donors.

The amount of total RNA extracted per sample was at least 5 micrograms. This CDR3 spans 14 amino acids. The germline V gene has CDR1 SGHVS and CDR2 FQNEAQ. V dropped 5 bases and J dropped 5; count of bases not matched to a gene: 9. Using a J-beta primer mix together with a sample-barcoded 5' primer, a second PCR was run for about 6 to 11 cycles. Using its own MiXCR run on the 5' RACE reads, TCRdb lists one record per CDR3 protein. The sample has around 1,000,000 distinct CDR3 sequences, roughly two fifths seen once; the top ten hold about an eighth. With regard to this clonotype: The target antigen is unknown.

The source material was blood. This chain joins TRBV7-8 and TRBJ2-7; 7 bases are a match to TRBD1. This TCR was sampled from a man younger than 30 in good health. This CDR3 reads CASSPYQTGNEQYF. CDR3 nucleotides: TGTGCCAGCAGCCCATACCAGACAGGGAACGAGCAGTACTTC.